The entry below describes one T cell receptor beta chain. Its antigen is not yet known. Base qualities are missing; no much larger clone stands one base away. The data derive from a study of glioma-infiltrating T cells after dendritic cell vaccination (dated by TCRdb to the mid-2010s). Background for the entire study: Of the roughly 15 glioblastoma patients in the cohort, all drawn from Phase I and II dendritic cell vaccination trials, 9 were newly diagnosed and 6 had recurrent disease. Patients received autologous tumor lysate-pulsed dendritic cell vaccination between about 2003 and 2012. To make the vaccine, monocyte-derived dendritic cells were cultured for approximately 7 days with IL-4 and GM-CSF and then pulsed overnight with autologous tumor lysate. Each patient was given three intradermal dendritic cell vaccine injections, spaced two weeks apart, in the arm below the axilla. Deep sequencing of TCR beta CDR3 regions was used to quantify tumor-infiltrating lymphocyte content and compare tumor and blood repertoires in dendritic cell-vaccinated glioblastoma patients. Survival after dendritic cell vaccination was correlated with TCR sequencing metrics, such as TIL content and the overlap between tumor and blood repertoires.

On the study overall, not on this receptor specifically: The response model built on TCR overlap across three groups was characterized as speculative, with prospective validation still needed. The cohort was small and heterogeneous, with few patients having full blood and tumor sets and even fewer initial-recurrent tumor pairs. No direct relationship between TCR clonality and survival was found, suggesting a diverse polyclonal response may matter. Higher estimated pretreatment TIL content predicted longer time to progression and overall survival after dendritic cell vaccination.

Patients were selected on the basis of adequate residual fresh-frozen tumor tissue and more than two years of available survival data. Although molecular status otherwise differed among the glioblastoma patients, no patient had an isocitrate dehydrogenase mutation. PBMC were collected before vaccination, two weeks after the third vaccination, and at tumor progression if progression occurred. The Qiagen DNeasy Blood extraction Kit was used to extract genomic DNA. The immunoSEQ assay amplified TCRB CDR3 regions from 1.5 to 2.5 micrograms of genomic DNA, or from all available DNA when less than that amount was available. For multiplex PCR, 60 forward primers for TCR V beta segments and 13 reverse primers for J beta segments were used. To estimate the number of reads per starting template, synthetic control templates were added to each sample at limiting dilution. Sequencing produced 87 bp reads on the Illumina HiSeq System. On the study's bioinformatics: To remove PCR and sequencing errors, closely related sequences were merged with a nearest neighbor algorithm. TCR overlap was measured as the percentage of unique tumor TCR beta sequences that were also present in the peripheral blood of the same patient. The source is immuneACCESS, and TCRdb retained only in-frame sequences with V and J called. Part of the clones is not carried over; for the studies checked, unresolved V genes explain less than half of this, and the remainder is unexplained. V and J calls and clone size are those listed in that table; D and trimming were worked out from the DNA. The sample yields about 73,000 clones; around 80% were counted once. Of the sample, approximately 2.1% is held by the ten largest clones.

The trim is 5 bases for V and 2 bases for J, with a gap of 12 bases between the germline ends. The germline V gene specifies SGHAT as CDR1 and FQNNGV as CDR2. From the cysteine through the phenylalanine, the CDR3 covers 14 amino acids. The kept DNA is CDR3 alone, 42 bases in frame from the first base. This TCR was recovered from a human donor with glioblastoma. The sequence is built from TRBV11-2 and TRBJ2-5; the D gene is perhaps TRBD2, from 6 matching bases. The sample in question was blood, obtained before dendritic cell vaccination. In nucleotides, the sequence is TGTGCCAGCAGCCCCCGGGCGGGGCAAGAGACCCAGTACTTC. Translated, this is CASSPRAGQETQYF. Reference TRBV11-2 and TRBJ2-5 genes cover what lies past the CDR3, so the full variable domain is EAGVAQSPRYKIIEKRQSVAFWCNPISGHATLYWYQQILGQGPKLLIQFQNNGVVDDSQLPKDRFSAERLKGVDSTLKIQPAKLEDSAVYLCASSPRAGQETQYFGPGTRLLVL.